This entry lists 24 T cell receptor beta chains sequenced from one sample in a study of T cell changes during pregnancy in multiple sclerosis. Some clones are missing from TCRdb's copy, which holds only in-frame ones; the method was immunoSEQ multiplex PCR. The sample records around 50,000 clones, 93% being singletons. The sample in question was CD8+ T cells from peripheral blood mononuclear cells, obtained in the second trimester of pregnancy. Every receptor here comes from a female donor with multiple sclerosis, enrolled in a pregnancy study.

This sequence joins TRBV18 and TRBJ2-1, with TRBD2 matching 10 bases. The CDR3 contains 14 residues. In germline, CDR1 is KGHSH, CDR2 LQKENI. V shed 6 bases, J shed 9 bases, and the junction held 8 bases outside the gene matches. The CDR3 nucleotides are TGTGCCAGCTCCCCTGCTAGCGGGAGAGTTGAGCAGTTCTTC. This sequence encodes CASSPASGRVEQFF.

V and J are TRBV7-9 and TRBJ2-7, with D maybe TRBD2 (5 bases). This CDR3 spans 14 amino acids. Trimming removed 5 bases at V and 4 bases at J, with 15 bases between. Germline values: CDR1 SEHNR, CDR2 FQNEAQ (reference sequence). This CDR3 reads CASSPPGFGYEQYF. The CDR3 nucleotides are TGTGCCAGCAGCCCCCCGGGGTTTGGGTACGAGCAGTACTTC.

This rearrangement joins TRBV7-6 to TRBJ1-2; TRBD1 matches 7 bases. The length of the CDR3 is 12 residues. The germline gives CDR1 SGHVS, CDR2 FNYEAQ. J lost 4 bases, V lost 8 bases, and 4 bases had no gene match. The CDR3 protein is CASGPGGYGYTF. The CDR3, as DNA: TGTGCCAGCGGACCAGGGGGCTATGGCTACACCTTC. Looking up the rest from reference TRBV7-6 and TRBJ1-2 gives the full variable domain: GAGVSQSPRYKVTKRGQDVALRCDPISGHVSLYWYRQALGQGPEFLTYFNYEAQQDKSGLPNDRFSAERPEGSISTLTIQRTEQRDSAMYRCASGPGGYGYTFGSGTRLTVV.

The chain has TRBV19 and TRBJ2-1; D might be TRBD1 (5 bases). V was clipped by 0 bases and J by 6 bases, with 12 bases between them. The CDR3 contains 15 residues. The germline gives CDR1 LNHDA, CDR2 SQIVND (reference sequence). The CDR3 sequence is CASSIEDSGGNEQFF. The CDR3 coding sequence is TGTGCCAGTAGTATAGAAGACAGTGGTGGCAATGAGCAGTTCTTC. The full variable domain, with the rest looked up from reference TRBV19 and TRBJ2-1, is DGGITQSPKYLFRKEGQNVTLSCEQNLNHDAMYWYRQDPGQGLRLIYYSQIVNDFQKGDIAEGYSVSREKKESFPLTVTSAQKNPTAFYLCASSIEDSGGNEQFFGPGTRLTVL.

The CDR3 DNA follows: TGTGCCAGCAGCTTAGTCGGGGGTCTTCAAGAGACCCAGTACTTC. Its translation: CASSLVGGLQETQYF. The rearrangement links TRBV7-3 to TRBJ2-5; maybe TRBD2 (6 bases). CDR1 is SGHTA and CDR2 is FQGTGA in the germline V gene. V was shortened by 2 bases and J by 2 bases, with 12 bases between the two germline ends. The CDR3 runs 15 residues.

The V call is TRBV6-1, the J call TRBJ2-7; TRBD1 agrees at 7 bases. The CDR3 consists of 14 residues. The V segment lost 6 bases and the J segment 0 bases; nucleotides outside the gene matches: 5. Germline CDR1 MNHNS, CDR2 SASEGT. The CDR3 DNA follows: TGTGCCAGCAGCAAGGACAGGATCTCCTACGAGCAGTACTTC. This translates into CASSKDRISYEQYF.

The V and J genes are TRBV5-1 and TRBJ2-1, with D unresolved. In germline, CDR1 is SGHRS, CDR2 YFSETQ. Trimming took 4 bases from V and 0 from J, leaving 8 bases between them. The CDR3 is 14 amino acids. The CDR3 region is CASSEASSYNEQFF. CDR3 sequence (DNA): TGCGCCAGCAGCGAAGCGAGCTCCTACAATGAGCAGTTCTTC.

This sequence joins TRBV29-1 and TRBJ2-1, with 12 bases matching TRBD2. The V and J ends lost 4 bases and 4 bases, in that order; junction bases with no gene match: 8. The CDR3 runs 16 residues. Germline CDR1 reads SQVTM; CDR2 reads ANQGSEA. Here the CDR3 reads CSVATSGRKTYNEQFF. The DNA for the CDR3 is TGCAGCGTTGCTACTAGCGGGAGGAAAACTTACAATGAGCAGTTCTTC.

The rearrangement joins TRBV11-2 to TRBJ2-5; weak D call: TRBD1 (7 bases). The CDR3 covers 15 residues. Trimming pared 4 bases from V and 5 bases from J, leaving 17 bases between. Germline CDR1 is SGHAT and CDR2 is FQNNGV. As DNA, the CDR3 is TGTGCCAGCAGCTCAGGGCAGGGGGAGGTGGAGACCCAGTACTTC. It codes for CASSSGQGEVETQYF.

CDR3 in amino acids: CASTGQPYMNTEAFF. The CDR3 DNA is TGTGCCAGCACGGGACAGCCTTACATGAACACTGAAGCTTTCTTT. The chain combines TRBV25-1 with TRBJ1-1; TRBD1 matches 7 bases. CDR1 MGHDK and CDR2 SYGVNS come from the germline V gene. V dropped 7 bases and J dropped 0; count of bases not matched to a gene: 8. This CDR3 comprises 15 residues.

V is TRBV7-9 and J is TRBJ2-1; 8 bases fit TRBD1. V lost 6 bases, J lost 6 bases, and 10 bases stayed unmatched. This CDR3 is 15 amino acids long. Germline V gene data show CDR1 as SEHNR and CDR2 as FQNEAQ (reference sequence). The CDR3 sequence: CASRTGTGTTNEQFF. CDR3 nucleotides: TGTGCCAGCAGAACCGGGACAGGCACTACCAATGAGCAGTTCTTC.

The V gene is TRBV9, the J gene TRBJ1-2; TRBD1 is a possible D gene (5 bases). Trimming pared 7 bases from V and 4 bases from J, leaving 11 bases between. The CDR3 has 12 amino acids. Germline V lookup: CDR1 SGDLS, CDR2 YYNGEE. The CDR3 DNA reads as TGTGCCAGCGGGGCCGATGTCTATGGCTACACCTTC. Protein product: CASGADVYGYTF.

The chain carries TRBV27 and TRBJ1-5, with 9 bases fitting TRBD1. With 2 bases clipped from V and 0 bases from J, the junction kept 5 bases outside the gene matches. The germline CDR1 and CDR2 sequences are MNHEY and SMNVEV (reference sequence). The CDR3 spans 17 residues. CDR3 residues: CASSLGQGMYSNQPQHF. The CDR3 bases are TGTGCCAGCAGTTTAGGACAGGGGATGTATAGCAATCAGCCCCAGCATTTT.

V usage is TRBV2 and J usage is TRBJ2-7; the D gene is possibly TRBD1 (5 bases). Germline V lookup: CDR1 SNHLY, CDR2 FYNNEI. The CDR3 is 15 residues long. The germline V and J ends were trimmed by 6 bases and 2 bases, with 17 bases remaining between them. CDR3 DNA sequence: TGTGCCAGCAGGGAACGACAGACGCCGACCTACGAGCAGTACTTC. It codes for CASRERQTPTYEQYF.

The genes are TRBV27 and TRBJ2-3, with TRBD2 identical over 7 bases. Germline CDR1 reads MNHEY; CDR2 reads SMNVEV (reference sequence). The CDR3 is made up of 17 amino acids. V shed 4 bases, J shed 2 bases, and the junction held 12 bases outside the gene matches. The CDR3 loop is CASSSLMLAVTTDTQYF. CDR3 nucleotides: TGTGCCAGCAGTTCCCTCATGCTAGCGGTAACCACAGATACGCAGTATTTT.

The chain employs TRBV4-2 and TRBJ2-2; 12 nucleotides agree with TRBD2. Germline V lookup: CDR1 LGHNA, CDR2 YNFKEQ. J lost 7 bases, V lost 4 bases, and 16 bases had no gene match. This CDR3 contains 19 residues. CDR3 coding DNA: TGTGCCAGCAGCCCCACCGGGGCTAGCGGGGGGGCGAGGGGCGGGGAGCTGTTTTTT. This gives the protein CASSPTGASGGARGGELFF.

This chain links TRBV7-6 with TRBJ1-1; the match to TRBD1 covers 8 bases. V shed 5 bases, J shed 5 bases, and the junction held 7 bases outside the gene matches. The CDR3 has 14 residues. Looked up from germline, CDR1 is SGHVS and CDR2 is FNYEAQ. The chain's CDR3 is CASSTAGGGTEAFF. CDR3 bases: TGTGCCAGCAGCACCGCAGGGGGCGGAACTGAAGCTTTCTTT.

This clone was observed a single time. The chain couples TRBV2 to TRBJ2-1, with 7 bases lining up with TRBD1. V gave up 8 bases and J gave up 14 bases; unmatched junction bases: 15. Germline V gene lookup returns CDR1 SNHLY and CDR2 FYNNEI. The CDR3 has 13 amino acids. The CDR3 bases are TGTGCCAGCCCCCCGGACAGGCCAACACGGGAGTTCTTC. It codes for CASPPDRPTREFF.

This chain connects TRBV27 to TRBJ1-5, with a possible D match to TRBD1 (5 bases). Germline-derived CDR1 and CDR2 are MNHEY and SMNVEV (reference sequence). This CDR3 is 14 amino acids long. With 6 bases removed from V and 6 bases from J, the gap between germline ends came to 15 bases. CDR3 bases: TGTGCCAGCAGGGATGCGGGGGTTAGTCAGCCCCAGCATTTT. It specifies CASRDAGVSQPQHF.

The chain uses TRBV28 and TRBJ2-7; 10 nucleotides line up with TRBD2. Germline trimming cut 4 bases from V and 2 bases from J; bases unmatched to any gene: 8. This CDR3 has 16 residues. Per germline, CDR1 MDHEN and CDR2 SYDVKM. CDR3: CASSSDGLAEAYEQYF. The CDR3 DNA reads TGTGCCAGCAGTTCCGACGGACTAGCGGAGGCCTACGAGCAGTACTTC.

The chain combines TRBV9 with TRBJ2-1; D perhaps matches TRBD2 (5 bases). V dropped 0 bases and J dropped 2 bases, with 18 bases sitting between them. CDR1 SGDLS and CDR2 YYNGEE come from the germline V gene. The CDR3 totals 18 residues. CDR3 sequence: CASSVEPTSGGPYNEQFF. The CDR3 DNA follows: TGTGCCAGCAGCGTAGAGCCCACCAGCGGAGGACCCTACAATGAGCAGTTCTTC.

This clone was seen more than once but under ten times. The CDR3 sequence is CASSLPGTDTQYF. The CDR3 bases are TGCGCCAGCAGCCTACCAGGGACAGATACGCAGTATTTT. The chain is built from TRBV4-1 and TRBJ2-3; D might be TRBD1 (5 bases). CDR3 size: 13 residues. Germline-derived CDR1 and CDR2 are MGHRA and YSYEKL. Trimming stripped 4 bases from V and 3 bases from J, with 8 bases between.

The chain carries TRBV9 and TRBJ2-7; 11 bases line up with TRBD2. CDR3 length equals 16 residues. V was clipped by 3 bases and J by 0 bases; unmatched bases: 5. Germline V gene data show CDR1 as SGDLS and CDR2 as YYNGEE. The CDR3 DNA reads TGTGCCAGCAGCGGGCTAGCGGGGGGACCCTCCTACGAGCAGTACTTC. This encodes CASSGLAGGPSYEQYF.

CDR3 loop: CASSQDPSSGNTIYF. The CDR3 region has the DNA TGTGCCAGCAGCCAAGATCCCAGCTCTGGAAACACCATATATTTT. J is TRBJ1-3 and V is TRBV4-2; D call uncertain. This CDR3 comprises 15 residues. Trimming cost V 0 bases and J 0 bases, with 6 bases left between them. Per germline, CDR1 LGHNA and CDR2 YNFKEQ.